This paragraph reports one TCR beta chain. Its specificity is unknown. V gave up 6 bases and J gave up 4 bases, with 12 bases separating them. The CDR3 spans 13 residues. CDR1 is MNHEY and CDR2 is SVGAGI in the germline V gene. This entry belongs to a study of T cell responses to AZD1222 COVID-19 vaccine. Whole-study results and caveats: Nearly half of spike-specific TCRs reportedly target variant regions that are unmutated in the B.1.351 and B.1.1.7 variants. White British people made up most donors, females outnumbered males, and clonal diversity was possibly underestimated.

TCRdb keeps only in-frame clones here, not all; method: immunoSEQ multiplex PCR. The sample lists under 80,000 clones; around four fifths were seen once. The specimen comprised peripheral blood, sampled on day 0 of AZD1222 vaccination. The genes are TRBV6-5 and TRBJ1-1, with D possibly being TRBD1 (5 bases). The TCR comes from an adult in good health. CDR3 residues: CASSQGVVTEAFF. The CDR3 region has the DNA TGTGCCAGCAGCCAAGGGGTGGTCACTGAAGCTTTCTTT.